The present TCR beta chain was sequenced within a study of shared clonotypes between healthy human individuals. Whole-study findings and limits: Clonotype sharing across donors was expected to vary with sequencing depth.

As concerns this clone: The antigen remains unidentified.

CDR3 length: 12 amino acids. Per germline, CDR1 SQVTM and CDR2 ANQGSEA. V lost 7 bases, J lost 2 bases, and 11 bases lay in between. The method was immunoSEQ multiplex PCR; TCRdb's version includes in-frame clones alone and lacks a portion of them. The sample includes under 650,000 clones, about 95% of them seen just once. This TCR was recovered from a woman in her thirties in good health. The sequenced sample was naive CD4+ T cells sorted from blood. As for subset: CD45RA+ positively selected. This sequence joins TRBV29-1 and TRBJ1-1; D call uncertain. CDR3 loop: CSANSVNTEAFF. CDR3 coding DNA: TGCAGCGCCAACAGTGTTAACACTGAAGCTTTCTTT.